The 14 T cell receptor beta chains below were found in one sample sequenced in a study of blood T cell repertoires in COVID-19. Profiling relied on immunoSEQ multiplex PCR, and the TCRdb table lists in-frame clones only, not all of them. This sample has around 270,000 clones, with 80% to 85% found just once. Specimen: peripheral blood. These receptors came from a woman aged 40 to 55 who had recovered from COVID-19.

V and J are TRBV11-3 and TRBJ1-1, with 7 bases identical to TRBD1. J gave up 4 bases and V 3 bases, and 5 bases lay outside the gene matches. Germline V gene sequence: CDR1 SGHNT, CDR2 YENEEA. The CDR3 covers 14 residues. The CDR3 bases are TGTGCCAGCAGCTTCCAAAACAGGGGCACTGAAGCTTTCTTT. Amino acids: CASSFQNRGTEAFF.

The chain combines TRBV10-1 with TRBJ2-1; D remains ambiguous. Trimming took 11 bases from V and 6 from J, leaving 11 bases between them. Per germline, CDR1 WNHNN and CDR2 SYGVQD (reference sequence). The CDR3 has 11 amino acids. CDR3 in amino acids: CAGDQVNEQFF. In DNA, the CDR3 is TGCGCCGGCGACCAGGTCAATGAGCAGTTCTTC.

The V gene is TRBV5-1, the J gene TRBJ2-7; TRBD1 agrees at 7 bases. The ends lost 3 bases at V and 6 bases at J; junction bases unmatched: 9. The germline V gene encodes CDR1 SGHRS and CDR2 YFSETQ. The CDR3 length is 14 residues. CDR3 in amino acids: CASSSTGMGSEQYF. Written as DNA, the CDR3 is TGCGCCAGCAGCTCGACAGGGATGGGCAGCGAGCAGTACTTC.

The CDR3 protein is CASTAPTSGANVLTF. Here the CDR3 DNA reads TGTGCCAGTACCGCCCCAACGAGTGGGGCCAACGTCCTGACTTTC. The V and J genes are TRBV19 and TRBJ2-6, with D uncertain. CDR1 is LNHDA, CDR2 SQIVND, per germline (reference sequence). Trimming removed 7 bases at V and 3 bases at J, with 13 bases between. The CDR3 has 15 amino acids.

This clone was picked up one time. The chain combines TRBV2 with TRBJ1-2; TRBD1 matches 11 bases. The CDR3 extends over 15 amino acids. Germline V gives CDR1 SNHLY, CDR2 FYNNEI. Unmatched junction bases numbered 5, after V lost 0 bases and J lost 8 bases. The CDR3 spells CASSEAGTGGGGYTF. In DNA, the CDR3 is TGTGCCAGCAGTGAAGCTGGGACAGGGGGTGGGGGCTACACCTTC.

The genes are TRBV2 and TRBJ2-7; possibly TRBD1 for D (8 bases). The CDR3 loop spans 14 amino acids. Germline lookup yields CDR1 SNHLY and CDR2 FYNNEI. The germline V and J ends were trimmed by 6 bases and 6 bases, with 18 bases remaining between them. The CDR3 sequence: CASRVTGGASEQYF. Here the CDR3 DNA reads TGTGCCAGCAGGGTCACAGGGGGGGCCTCCGAGCAGTACTTC.

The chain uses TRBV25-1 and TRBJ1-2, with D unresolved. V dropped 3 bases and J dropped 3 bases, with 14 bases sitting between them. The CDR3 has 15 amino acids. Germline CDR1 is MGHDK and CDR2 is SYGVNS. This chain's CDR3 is CASSDLYTTHYGYTF. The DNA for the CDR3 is TGTGCCAGCAGTGATCTTTACACCACACACTATGGCTACACCTTC.

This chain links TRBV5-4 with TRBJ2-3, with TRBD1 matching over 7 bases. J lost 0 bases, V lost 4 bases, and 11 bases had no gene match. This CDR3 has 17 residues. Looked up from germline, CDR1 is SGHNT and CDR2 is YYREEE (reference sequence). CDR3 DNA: TGTGCCAGCAGCACATACCCGGGACAGACTAGCACAGATACGCAGTATTTT. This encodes CASSTYPGQTSTDTQYF.

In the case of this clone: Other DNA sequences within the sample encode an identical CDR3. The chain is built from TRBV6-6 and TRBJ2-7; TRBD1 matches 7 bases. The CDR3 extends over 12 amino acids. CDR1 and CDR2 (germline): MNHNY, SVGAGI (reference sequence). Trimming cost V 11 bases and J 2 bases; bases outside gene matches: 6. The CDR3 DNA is TGTGCCTCATCCGGGACAGCCTACGAGCAGTACTTC. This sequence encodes CASSGTAYEQYF.

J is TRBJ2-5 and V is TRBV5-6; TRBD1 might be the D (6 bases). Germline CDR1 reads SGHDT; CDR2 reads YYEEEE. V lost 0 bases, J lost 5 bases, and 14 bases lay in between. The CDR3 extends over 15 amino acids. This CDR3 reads CASSLGQAGQETQYF. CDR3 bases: TGTGCCAGCAGCTTGGGACAGGCGGGCCAGGAGACCCAGTACTTC. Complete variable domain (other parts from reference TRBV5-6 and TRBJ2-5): DAGVTQSPTHLIKTRGQQVTLRCSPKSGHDTVSWYQQALGQGPQFIFQYYEEEERQRGNFPDRFSGHQFPNYSSELNVNALLLGDSALYLCASSLGQAGQETQYFGPGTRLLVL.

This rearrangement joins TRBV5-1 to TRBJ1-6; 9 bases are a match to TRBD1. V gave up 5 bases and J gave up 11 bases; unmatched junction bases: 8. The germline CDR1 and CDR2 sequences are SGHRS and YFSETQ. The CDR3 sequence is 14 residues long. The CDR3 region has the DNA TGCGCCAGCAGAGCCGGGACAGGGACGGCACCCCTCCACTTT. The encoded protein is CASRAGTGTAPLHF.

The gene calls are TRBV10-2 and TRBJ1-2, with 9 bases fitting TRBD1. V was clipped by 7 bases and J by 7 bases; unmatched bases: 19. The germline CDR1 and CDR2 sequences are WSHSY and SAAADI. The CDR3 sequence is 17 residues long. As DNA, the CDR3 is TGCGCCAGCACCGCGACCTATACAGGGGGCGCGGACAGTGGCTACACCTTC. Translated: CASTATYTGGADSGYTF.

In DNA, the CDR3 is TGTGCCAGCCGGGCAGGGGGAGAAAAACTGTTTTTT. It translates to CASRAGGEKLFF. V is TRBV12-3 or TRBV12-4 and J is TRBJ1-4, with 7 bases fitting TRBD1. The CDR3 loop spans 12 amino acids. With 8 bases clipped from V and 8 bases from J, the junction kept 5 bases outside the gene matches.

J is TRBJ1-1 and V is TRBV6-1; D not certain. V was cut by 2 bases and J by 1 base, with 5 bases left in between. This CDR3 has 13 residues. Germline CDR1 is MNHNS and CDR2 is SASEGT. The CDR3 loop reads CASSEWRNTEAFF. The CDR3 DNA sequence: TGTGCCAGCAGTGAATGGAGGAACACTGAAGCTTTCTTT.